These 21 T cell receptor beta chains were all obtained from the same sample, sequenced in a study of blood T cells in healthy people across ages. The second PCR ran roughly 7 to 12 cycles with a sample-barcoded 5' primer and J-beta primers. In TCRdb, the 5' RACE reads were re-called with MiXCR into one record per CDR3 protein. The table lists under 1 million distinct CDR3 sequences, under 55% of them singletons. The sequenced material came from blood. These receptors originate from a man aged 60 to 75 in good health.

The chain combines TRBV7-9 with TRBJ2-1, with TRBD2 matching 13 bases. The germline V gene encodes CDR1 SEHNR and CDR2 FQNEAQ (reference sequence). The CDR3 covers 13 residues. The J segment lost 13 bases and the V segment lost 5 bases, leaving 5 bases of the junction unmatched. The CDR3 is CASSETSGGVQFF. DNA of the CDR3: TGTGCCAGCAGCGAAACTAGCGGGGGGGTCCAGTTCTTC.

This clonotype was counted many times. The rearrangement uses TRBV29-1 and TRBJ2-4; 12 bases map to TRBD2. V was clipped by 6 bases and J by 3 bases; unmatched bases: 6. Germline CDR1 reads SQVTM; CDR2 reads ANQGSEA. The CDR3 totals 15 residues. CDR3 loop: CSVEGLAGHKNIQYF. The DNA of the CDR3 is TGCAGCGTCGAGGGACTAGCGGGCCACAAAAACATTCAGTACTTC.

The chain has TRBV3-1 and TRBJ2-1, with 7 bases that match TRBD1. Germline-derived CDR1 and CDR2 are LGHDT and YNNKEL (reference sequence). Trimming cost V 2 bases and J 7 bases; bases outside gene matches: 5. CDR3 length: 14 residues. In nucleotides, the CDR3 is TGTGCCAGCAGCCAAAGCTACAGGGGAAATGAGCAGTTCTTC. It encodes CASSQSYRGNEQFF.

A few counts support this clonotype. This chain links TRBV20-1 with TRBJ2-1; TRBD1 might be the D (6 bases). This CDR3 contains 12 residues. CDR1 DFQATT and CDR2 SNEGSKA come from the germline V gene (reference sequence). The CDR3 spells CRGEQGSSEQFF. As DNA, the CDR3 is TGCAGAGGTGAACAGGGATCAAGTGAGCAGTTCTTC.

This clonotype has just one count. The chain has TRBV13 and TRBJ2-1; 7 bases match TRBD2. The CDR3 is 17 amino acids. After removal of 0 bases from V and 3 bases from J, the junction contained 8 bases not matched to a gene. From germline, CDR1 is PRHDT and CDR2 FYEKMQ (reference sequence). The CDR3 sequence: CASSLGAGTINYNEQFF. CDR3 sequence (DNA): TGTGCCAGCAGCTTAGGGGCCGGGACTATAAACTACAATGAGCAGTTCTTC.

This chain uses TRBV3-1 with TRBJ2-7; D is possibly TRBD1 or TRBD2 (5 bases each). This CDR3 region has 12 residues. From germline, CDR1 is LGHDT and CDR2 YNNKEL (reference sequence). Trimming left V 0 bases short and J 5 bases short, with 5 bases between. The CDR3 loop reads CASSQEGHEQYF. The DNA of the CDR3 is TGTGCCAGCAGCCAAGAGGGACACGAGCAGTACTTC.

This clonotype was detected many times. This CDR3 reads CASSSTNEKLFF. In nucleotides, the CDR3 is TGTGCCAGCAGCTCAACTAATGAAAAACTGTTTTTT. This chain connects TRBV6-4 to TRBJ1-4; D unclear. CDR3 length equals 12 residues. V shed 6 bases and J shed 0 bases, with 2 bases lying between them. Germline V CDR1 and CDR2: MRHNA, SNTAGT.

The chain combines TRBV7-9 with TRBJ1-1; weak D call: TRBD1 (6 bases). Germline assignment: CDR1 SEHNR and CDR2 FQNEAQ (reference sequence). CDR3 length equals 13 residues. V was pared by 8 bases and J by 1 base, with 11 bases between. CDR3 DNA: TGTGCCAGCGCTAGGGGACAGAACACTGAAGCTTTCTTT. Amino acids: CASARGQNTEAFF.

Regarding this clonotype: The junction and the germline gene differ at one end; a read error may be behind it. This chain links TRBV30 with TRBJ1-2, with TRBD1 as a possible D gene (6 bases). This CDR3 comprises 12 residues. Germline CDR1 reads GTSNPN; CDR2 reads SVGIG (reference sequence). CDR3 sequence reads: CAGSGQRYGYTF. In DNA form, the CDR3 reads TGTGCCGGGAGCGGACAGCGATATGGCTACACCTTC.

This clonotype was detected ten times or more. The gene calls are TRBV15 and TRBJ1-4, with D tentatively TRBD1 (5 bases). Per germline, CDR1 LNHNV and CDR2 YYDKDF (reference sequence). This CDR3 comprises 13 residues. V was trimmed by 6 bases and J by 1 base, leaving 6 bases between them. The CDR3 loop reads CATRTETNEKLFF. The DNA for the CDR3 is TGTGCCACCAGGACAGAAACTAATGAAAAACTGTTTTTT.

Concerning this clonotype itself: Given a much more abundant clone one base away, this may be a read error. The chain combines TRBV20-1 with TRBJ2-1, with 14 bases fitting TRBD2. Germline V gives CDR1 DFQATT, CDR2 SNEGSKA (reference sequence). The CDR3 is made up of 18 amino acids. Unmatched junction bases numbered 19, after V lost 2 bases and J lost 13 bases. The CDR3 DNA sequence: TGCAGTGCTAGACCCGGGACTAGCGGGGGCCCCGTTTTGGAGACCCAGTTCTTC. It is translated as CSARPGTSGGPVLETQFF.

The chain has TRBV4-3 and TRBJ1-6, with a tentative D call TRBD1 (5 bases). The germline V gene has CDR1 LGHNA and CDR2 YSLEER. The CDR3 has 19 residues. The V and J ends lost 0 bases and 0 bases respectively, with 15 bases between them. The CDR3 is CASSQDLLDRSSYNSPLHF. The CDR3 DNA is TGCGCCAGCAGCCAAGATCTCCTAGACAGAAGCTCCTATAATTCACCCCTCCACTTT.

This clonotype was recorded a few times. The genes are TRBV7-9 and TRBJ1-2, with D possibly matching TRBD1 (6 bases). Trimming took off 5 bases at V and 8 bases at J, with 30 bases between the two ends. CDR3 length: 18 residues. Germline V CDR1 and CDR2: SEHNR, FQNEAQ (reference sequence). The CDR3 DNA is TGTGCCAGCAGCCCTAAGGGACATACCCAATTATCTTCTTGGGGCTACACCTTC. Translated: CASSPKGHTQLSSWGYTF.

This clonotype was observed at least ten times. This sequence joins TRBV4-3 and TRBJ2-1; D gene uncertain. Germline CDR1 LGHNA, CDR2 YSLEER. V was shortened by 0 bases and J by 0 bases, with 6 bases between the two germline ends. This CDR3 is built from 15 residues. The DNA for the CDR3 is TGCGCCAGCAGCCAAGAACCGGTCTCCTACAATGAGCAGTTCTTC. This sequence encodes CASSQEPVSYNEQFF.

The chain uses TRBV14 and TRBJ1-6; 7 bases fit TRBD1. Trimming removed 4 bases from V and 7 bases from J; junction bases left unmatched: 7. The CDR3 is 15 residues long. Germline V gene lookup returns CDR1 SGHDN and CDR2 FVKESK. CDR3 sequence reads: CASSPLGQENSPLHF. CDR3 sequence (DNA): TGTGCCAGCAGCCCTTTAGGACAGGAGAATTCACCCCTCCACTTT.

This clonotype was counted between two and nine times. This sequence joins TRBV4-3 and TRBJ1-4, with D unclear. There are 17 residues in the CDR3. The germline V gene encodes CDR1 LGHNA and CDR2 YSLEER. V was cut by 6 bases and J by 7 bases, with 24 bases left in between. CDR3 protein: CASSRTNQVTFGEKLFF. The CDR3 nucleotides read TGCGCCAGCAGTCGTACTAATCAGGTGACTTTTGGTGAAAAACTGTTTTTT.

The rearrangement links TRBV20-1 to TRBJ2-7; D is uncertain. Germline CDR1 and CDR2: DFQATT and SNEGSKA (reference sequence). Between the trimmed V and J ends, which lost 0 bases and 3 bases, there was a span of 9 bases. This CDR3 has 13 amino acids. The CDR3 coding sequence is TGCAGTGCTAGAGATCAGAAGTTCTACGAGCAGTACTTC. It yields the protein CSARDQKFYEQYF.

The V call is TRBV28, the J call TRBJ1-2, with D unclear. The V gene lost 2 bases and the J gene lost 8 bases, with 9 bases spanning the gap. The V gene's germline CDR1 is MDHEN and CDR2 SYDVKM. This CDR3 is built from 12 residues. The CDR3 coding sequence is TGTGCCAGCAGTTTAATTACGGCGGGCTACACCTTC. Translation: CASSLITAGYTF.

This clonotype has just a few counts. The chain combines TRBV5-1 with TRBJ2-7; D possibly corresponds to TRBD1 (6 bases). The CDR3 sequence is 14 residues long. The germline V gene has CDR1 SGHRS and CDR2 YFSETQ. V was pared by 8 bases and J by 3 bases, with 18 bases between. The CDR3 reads CASSGGGQNYEQYF. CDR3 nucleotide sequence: TGCGCCAGTTCGGGCGGTGGACAGAACTACGAGCAGTACTTC. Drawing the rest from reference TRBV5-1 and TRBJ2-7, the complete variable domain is KAGVTQTPRYLIKTRGQQVTLSCSPISGHRSVSWYQQTPGQGLQFLFEYFSETQRNKGNFPGRFSGRQFSNSRSEMNVSTLELGDSALYLCASSGGGQNYEQYFGPGTRLTVT.

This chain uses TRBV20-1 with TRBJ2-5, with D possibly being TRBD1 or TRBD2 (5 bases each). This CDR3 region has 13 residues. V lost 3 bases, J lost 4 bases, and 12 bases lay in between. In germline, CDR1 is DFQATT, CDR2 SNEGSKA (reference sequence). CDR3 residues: CSARIGASETQYF. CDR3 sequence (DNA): TGCAGTGCTAGGATCGGGGCCTCAGAGACCCAGTACTTC.

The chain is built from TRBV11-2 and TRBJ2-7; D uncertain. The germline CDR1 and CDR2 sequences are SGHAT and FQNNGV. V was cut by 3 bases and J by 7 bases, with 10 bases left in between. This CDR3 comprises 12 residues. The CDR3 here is CASSLGTSEQYF. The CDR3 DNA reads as TGTGCCAGCAGCTTGGGCACGAGTGAGCAGTACTTC.